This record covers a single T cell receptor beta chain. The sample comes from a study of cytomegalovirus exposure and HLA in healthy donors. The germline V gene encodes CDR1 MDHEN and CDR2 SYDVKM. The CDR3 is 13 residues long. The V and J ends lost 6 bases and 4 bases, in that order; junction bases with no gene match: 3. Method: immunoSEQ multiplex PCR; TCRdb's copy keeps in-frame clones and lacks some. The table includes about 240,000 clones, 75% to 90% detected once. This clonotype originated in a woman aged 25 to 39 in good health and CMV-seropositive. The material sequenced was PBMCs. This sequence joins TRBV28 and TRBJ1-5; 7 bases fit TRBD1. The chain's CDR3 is CASRLGQNQPQHF. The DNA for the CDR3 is TGTGCCAGCAGACTGGGACAGAATCAGCCCCAGCATTTT. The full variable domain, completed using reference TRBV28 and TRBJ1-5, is DVKVTQSSRYLVKRTGEKVFLECVQDMDHENMFWYRQDPGLGLRLIYFSYDVKMKEKGDIPEGYSVSREKKERFSLILESASTNQTSMYLCASRLGQNQPQHFGDGTRLSIL.